The rows below give T cell receptor beta chains drawn from one sample of a study of cytomegalovirus exposure and HLA in healthy donors. Profiled with immunoSEQ multiplex PCR; TCRdb holds only in-frame clones, not every one. The data hold more than 90,000 clones, with 82% observed a single time. The sequenced material came from PBMCs. Source of these receptors: a man aged 25-45 years in good health and CMV-seropositive. The CDR3 runs from the conserved cysteine through the conserved F or W. The D gene is left open where the match is weak. Clone size is given for some rows only: seen once, a few or many times, or a class if the clone is expanded.

d_call	clone_size	v_call	j_call	cdr3_nt	cdr3_aa
TRBD2	.	TRBV11-3	TRBJ2-2	TGTGCCAGCAAGGGGACTAGCTCATACGGGGAGCTGTTTTTT	CASKGTSSYGELFF
TRBD1	.	TRBV10-1	TRBJ2-2	TGCGCCAGCAGTACAGGGGGCTGGACCGGGGAGCTGTTTTTT	CASSTGGWTGELFF
TRBD1	.	TRBV7-8	TRBJ1-2	TGTGCCAGCAGCTTAGACAGGGGCGGCTATGGCTACACCTTC	CASSLDRGGYGYTF
TRBD1	.	TRBV28	TRBJ1-1	TGTGCCAGCAGTTTATGGGACAGGCCTAACACTGAAGCTTTCTTT	CASSLWDRPNTEAFF
TRBD1	.	TRBV2	TRBJ1-5	TGTGCCAGCAGTGTCACTTACTCGCAGGGGGCCGGTCAGCCCCAGCATTTT	CASSVTYSQGAGQPQHF
TRBD2	.	TRBV5-6	TRBJ2-1	TGTGCCAGCAGCCGTCCCGGGACTAGCGGGACTGGGTTCAATGAGCAGTTCTTC	CASSRPGTSGTGFNEQFF
TRBD1	.	TRBV19	TRBJ2-5	TGTGCCAGTAGTTTATTCGGAACAGGGGTGATTCAAGAGACCCAGTACTTC	CASSLFGTGVIQETQYF
.	.	TRBV5-1	TRBJ2-7	TGCGCCAGCAGCTTTCGGGGCTCCTACGAGCAGTACTTC	CASSFRGSYEQYF
.	.	TRBV27	TRBJ2-3	TGTGCCAGCAGTTTAAACCAGGCCTCAGGTACGCAGTATTTT	CASSLNQASGTQYF
.	.	TRBV11-2	TRBJ2-5	TGTGCCAGCAGCGTTTTAGCGGCCGGGACGCCGAGAGGGTTGGAGACCCAGTACTTC	CASSVLAAGTPRGLETQYF
TRBD1	.	TRBV18	TRBJ2-2	TGTGCCAGCTCACGGACAGGCGGGAACACCGGGGAGCTGTTTTTT	CASSRTGGNTGELFF
.	.	TRBV27	TRBJ2-7	TGTGCCAGCAGGAGGGCCTATCCGAACGAGCAGTACTTC	CASRRAYPNEQYF
TRBD1	.	TRBV7-9	TRBJ2-7	TGTGCCAGCAGCTCTAACAGGGGTGGCTACGAGCAGTACTTC	CASSSNRGGYEQYF
.	.	TRBV6-5	TRBJ1-2	TGTGCCAGCATTGGGGGGGACGGCTACACCTTC	CASIGGDGYTF
.	few	TRBV23-1	TRBJ1-1	TGCGCCAGCAGTCAACCTGTAATTGAAGCTTTCTTT	CASSQPVIEAFF
.	.	TRBV6-5	TRBJ2-7	TGTGCCAGCAGTTACTCGAGTCAGGGAGGTGCCGAGCAGTACTTC	CASSYSSQGGAEQYF
.	few	TRBV28	TRBJ1-1	TGTGCCAGCAGTTTTGGCAGGGGAACTGAAGCTTTCTTT	CASSFGRGTEAFF
.	.	TRBV5-1	TRBJ2-7	TGCGCCAGCAGCTTGGCCGGGAATCCACACGAGCAGTACTTC	CASSLAGNPHEQYF
TRBD2	.	TRBV25-1	TRBJ2-1	TGTGCCAGCAGTGAATATGAGCGGGGGGGCCGGGGGGAGCAGTTCTTC	CASSEYERGGRGEQFF
TRBD2	.	TRBV15	TRBJ2-3	TGTGCCACCAGCAGAGATAGACTAGCGGATAGCACAGATACGCAGTATTTT	CATSRDRLADSTDTQYF
TRBD1	.	TRBV29-1	TRBJ1-2	TGCAGCGTTGAACCTGTAGGGACAGGGGGCTATGGCTACACCTTC	CSVEPVGTGGYGYTF
.	.	TRBV6-5	TRBJ2-7	TGTGCCAGCAGTTACTCCGGGGGGCTCAGGTACGAGCAGTACTTC	CASSYSGGLRYEQYF